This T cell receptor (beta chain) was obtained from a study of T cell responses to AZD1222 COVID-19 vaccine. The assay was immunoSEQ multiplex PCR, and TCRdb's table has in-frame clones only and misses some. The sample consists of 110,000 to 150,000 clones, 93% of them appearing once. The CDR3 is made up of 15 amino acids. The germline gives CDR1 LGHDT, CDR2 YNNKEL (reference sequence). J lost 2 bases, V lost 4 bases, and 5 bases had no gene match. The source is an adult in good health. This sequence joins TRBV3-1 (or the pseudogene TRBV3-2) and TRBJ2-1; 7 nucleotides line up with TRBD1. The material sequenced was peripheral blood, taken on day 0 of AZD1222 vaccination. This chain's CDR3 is CASSLDRDPYNEQFF. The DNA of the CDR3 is TGTGCCAGCAGCCTAGACAGGGACCCCTACAATGAGCAGTTCTTC.